This TCR beta chain was retrieved from a study of T cell changes during pregnancy in multiple sclerosis (dated 2019 in TCRdb). Regarding the study in general: The study looked at changes in the T cell repertoire across pregnancy in women with multiple sclerosis.

A single count supports this clone. What antigen it recognizes has not been identified. Per-nucleotide qualities are absent, and no much larger clonotype sits a single base away. Taken from cysteine to phenylalanine, the CDR3 has 15 residues. The retained sequence is limited to the CDR3, 45 bases, with the frame set at the first base. For CDR1 and CDR2, the germline V gene (reference sequence) lists LNHDA and SQIVND. V was cut back by 3 bases and J by 1 base, leaving a gap of 11 bases between them. The library was made by the immunoSEQ multiplex PCR assay. TCRdb carries this immuneACCESS record with in-frame sequences only. Its versions omit some clonotypes, under half of them owing to an unresolved V gene in the studies checked, with the rest unexplained. The sample profile shows 37,000 or so clones; 91% of them were found once. The top ten hold 0.47% of the sample.

The sample in question was CD4+ T cells from peripheral blood mononuclear cells, obtained in the second trimester of pregnancy. The TCR was taken from a female donor in good health, enrolled as a control in a pregnancy study. In this chain, TRBV19 is recombined with TRBJ2-3; a tentative D call is TRBD2 (6 bases match). The sequenced DNA is TGTGCCAGTAGTATCTTCGCTAGCGGCACAGATACGCAGTATTTT. Its coded protein is CASSIFASGTDTQYF.